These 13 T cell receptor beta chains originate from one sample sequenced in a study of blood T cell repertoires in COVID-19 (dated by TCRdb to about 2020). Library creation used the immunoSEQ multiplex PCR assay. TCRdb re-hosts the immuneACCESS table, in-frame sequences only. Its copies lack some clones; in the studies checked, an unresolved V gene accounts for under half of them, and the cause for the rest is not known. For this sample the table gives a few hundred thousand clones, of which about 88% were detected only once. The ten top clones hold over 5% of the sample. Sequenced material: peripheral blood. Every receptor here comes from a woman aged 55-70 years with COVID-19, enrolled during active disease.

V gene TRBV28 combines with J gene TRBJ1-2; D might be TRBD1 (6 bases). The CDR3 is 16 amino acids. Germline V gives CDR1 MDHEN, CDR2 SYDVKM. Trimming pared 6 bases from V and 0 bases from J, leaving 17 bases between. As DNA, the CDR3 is TGTGCCAGCAGCCCGGGGGGCGGAGGAGCTAACTATGGCTACACCTTC. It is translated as CASSPGGGGANYGYTF.

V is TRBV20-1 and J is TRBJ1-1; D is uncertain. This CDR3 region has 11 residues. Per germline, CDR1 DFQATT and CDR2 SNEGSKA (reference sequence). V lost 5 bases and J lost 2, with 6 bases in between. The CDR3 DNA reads TGCAGTGCTTCAGGAAACACTGAAGCTTTCTTT. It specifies CSASGNTEAFF.

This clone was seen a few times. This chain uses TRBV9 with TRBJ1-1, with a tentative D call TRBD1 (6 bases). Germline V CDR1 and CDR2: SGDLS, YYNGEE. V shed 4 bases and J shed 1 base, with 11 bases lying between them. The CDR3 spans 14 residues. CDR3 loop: CASSIRQENTEAFF. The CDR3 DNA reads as TGTGCCAGCAGCATTAGACAGGAGAACACTGAAGCTTTCTTT.

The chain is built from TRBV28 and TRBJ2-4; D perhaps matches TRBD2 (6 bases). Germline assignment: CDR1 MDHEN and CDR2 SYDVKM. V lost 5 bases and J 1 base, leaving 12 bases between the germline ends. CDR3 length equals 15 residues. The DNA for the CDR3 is TGTGCCAGCAGTCTCCCCCGGGGGGCCAAAAACATTCAGTACTTC. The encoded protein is CASSLPRGAKNIQYF.

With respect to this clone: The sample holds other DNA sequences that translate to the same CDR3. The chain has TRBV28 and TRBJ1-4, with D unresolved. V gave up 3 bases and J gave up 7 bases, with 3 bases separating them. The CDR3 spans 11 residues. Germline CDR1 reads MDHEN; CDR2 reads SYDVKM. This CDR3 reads CASSFREKLFF. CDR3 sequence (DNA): TGTGCCAGCAGTTTCCGTGAAAAACTGTTTTTT.

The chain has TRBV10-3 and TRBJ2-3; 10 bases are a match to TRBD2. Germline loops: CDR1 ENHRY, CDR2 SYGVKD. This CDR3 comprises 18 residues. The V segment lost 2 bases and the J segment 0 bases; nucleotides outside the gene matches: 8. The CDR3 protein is CAISEMVASGGSTDTQYF. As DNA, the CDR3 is TGTGCCATCAGTGAGATGGTGGCTAGCGGGGGAAGCACAGATACGCAGTATTTT.

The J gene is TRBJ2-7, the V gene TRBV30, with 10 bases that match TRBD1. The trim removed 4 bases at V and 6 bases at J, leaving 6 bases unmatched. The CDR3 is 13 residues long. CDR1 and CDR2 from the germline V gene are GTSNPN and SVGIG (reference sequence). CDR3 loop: CAWTRQGAREQYF. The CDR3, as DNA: TGTGCCTGGACTAGACAGGGGGCGCGCGAGCAGTACTTC. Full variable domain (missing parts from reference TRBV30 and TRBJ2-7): SQTIHQWPATLVQPVGSPLSLECTVEGTSNPNLYWYRQAAGRGLQLLFYSVGIGQISSEVPQNLSASRPQDRQFILSSKKLLLSDSGFYLCAWTRQGAREQYFGPGTRLTVT.

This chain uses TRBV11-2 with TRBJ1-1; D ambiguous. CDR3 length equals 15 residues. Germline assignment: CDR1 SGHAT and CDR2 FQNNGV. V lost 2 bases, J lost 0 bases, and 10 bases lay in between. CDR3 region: CASSLKEAMNTEAFF. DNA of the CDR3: TGTGCCAGCAGCTTAAAAGAGGCGATGAACACTGAAGCTTTCTTT. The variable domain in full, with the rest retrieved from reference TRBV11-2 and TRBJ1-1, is EAGVAQSPRYKIIEKRQSVAFWCNPISGHATLYWYQQILGQGPKLLIQFQNNGVVDDSQLPKDRFSAERLKGVDSTLKIQPAKLEDSAVYLCASSLKEAMNTEAFFGQGTRLTVV.

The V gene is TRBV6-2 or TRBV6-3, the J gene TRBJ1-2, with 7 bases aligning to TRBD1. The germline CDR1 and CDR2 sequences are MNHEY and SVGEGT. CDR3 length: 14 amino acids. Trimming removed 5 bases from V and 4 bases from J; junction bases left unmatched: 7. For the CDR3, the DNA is TGTGCCAGCAGTCGGGACAGCGACGGCTATGGCTACACCTTC. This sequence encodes CASSRDSDGYGYTF.

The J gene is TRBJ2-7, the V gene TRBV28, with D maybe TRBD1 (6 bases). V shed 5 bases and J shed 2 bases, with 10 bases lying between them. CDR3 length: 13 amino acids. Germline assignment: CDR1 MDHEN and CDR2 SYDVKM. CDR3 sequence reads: CASSRTETYEQYF. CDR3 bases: TGTGCCAGCAGTAGGACAGAGACCTACGAGCAGTACTTC.

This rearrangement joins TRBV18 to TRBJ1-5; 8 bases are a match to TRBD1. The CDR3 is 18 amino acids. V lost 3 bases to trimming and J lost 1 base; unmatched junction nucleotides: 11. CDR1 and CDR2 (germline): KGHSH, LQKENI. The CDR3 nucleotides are TGTGCCAGCTCACCTAACACAGGGGGAAGGCTAAGCAATCAGCCCCAGCATTTT. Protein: CASSPNTGGRLSNQPQHF. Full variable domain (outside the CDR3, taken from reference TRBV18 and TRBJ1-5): NAGVMQNPRHLVRRRGQEARLRCSPMKGHSHVYWYRQLPEEGLKFMVYLQKENIIDESGMPKERFSAEFPKEGPSILRIQQVVRGDSAAYFCASSPNTGGRLSNQPQHFGDGTRLSIL.

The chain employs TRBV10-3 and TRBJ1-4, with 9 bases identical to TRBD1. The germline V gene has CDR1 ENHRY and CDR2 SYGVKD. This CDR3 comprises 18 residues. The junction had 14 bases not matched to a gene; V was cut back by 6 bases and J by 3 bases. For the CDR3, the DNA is TGTGCCATCAGCGACTTACCCCCGGGACAGGGCGCTAATGAAAAACTGTTTTTT. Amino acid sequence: CAISDLPPGQGANEKLFF.

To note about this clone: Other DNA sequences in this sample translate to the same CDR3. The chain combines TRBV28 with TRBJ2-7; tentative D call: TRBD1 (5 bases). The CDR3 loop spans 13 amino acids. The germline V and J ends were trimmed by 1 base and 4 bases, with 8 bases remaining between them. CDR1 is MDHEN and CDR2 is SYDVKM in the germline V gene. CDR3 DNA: TGTGCCAGCAGTTTATTGGCAGGGTACGAGCAGTACTTC. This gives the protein CASSLLAGYEQYF.